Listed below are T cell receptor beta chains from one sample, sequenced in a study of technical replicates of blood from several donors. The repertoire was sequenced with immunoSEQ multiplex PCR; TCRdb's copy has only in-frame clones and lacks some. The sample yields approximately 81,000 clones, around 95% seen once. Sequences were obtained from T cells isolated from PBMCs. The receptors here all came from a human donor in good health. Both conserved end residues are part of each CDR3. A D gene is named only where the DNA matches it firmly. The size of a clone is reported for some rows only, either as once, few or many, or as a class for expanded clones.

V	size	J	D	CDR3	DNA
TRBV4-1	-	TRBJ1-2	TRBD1	CASSQAGTGALANYGYTF	TGCGCCAGCAGCCAAGCCGGGACAGGGGCCTTAGCTAACTATGGCTACACCTTC
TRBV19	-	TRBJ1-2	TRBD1	CASSMGGQGQYYGYTF	TGTGCCAGTAGTATGGGGGGACAGGGCCAATACTATGGCTACACCTTC
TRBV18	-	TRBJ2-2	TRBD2	CASSPGLAAHGELFF	TGTGCCAGCTCACCGGGACTAGCGGCCCACGGGGAGCTGTTTTTT
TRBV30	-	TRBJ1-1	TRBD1	CAGHRGKAEAFF	TGTGCCGGCCACAGGGGTAAGGCTGAAGCTTTCTTT
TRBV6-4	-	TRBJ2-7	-	CARELGNYEQYF	TGTGCCCGGGAGCTGGGGAACTACGAGCAGTACTTC
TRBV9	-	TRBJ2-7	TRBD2	CASSVGAGASYEQYF	TGTGCCAGCAGCGTAGGAGCGGGAGCCTCCTACGAGCAGTACTTC
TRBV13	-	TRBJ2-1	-	CATQRTVNNEQFF	TGTGCCACCCAAAGGACAGTGAACAATGAGCAGTTCTTC
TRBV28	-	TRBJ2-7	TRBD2	CASSYGGGEYEQYF	TGTGCCAGCAGTTACGGGGGGGGCGAATACGAGCAGTACTTC
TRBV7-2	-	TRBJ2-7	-	CASSHGDYFYEQYF	TGTGCCAGCAGCCACGGAGACTACTTCTACGAACAGTACTTC
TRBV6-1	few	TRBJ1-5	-	CASTPGHYQPQHF	TGTGCCAGCACTCCGGGACACTATCAGCCCCAGCATTTT
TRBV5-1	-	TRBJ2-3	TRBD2	CASSLKREVGDTQYF	TGCGCCAGCAGCTTGAAACGGGAGGTTGGAGATACGCAGTATTTT
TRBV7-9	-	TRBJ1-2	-	CASRKREDNGYTF	TGTGCCAGCAGAAAGAGAGAAGATAATGGCTACACCTTC
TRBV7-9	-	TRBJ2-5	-	CASSLVSETQYF	TGTGCCAGCAGCTTAGTATCGGAGACCCAGTACTTC
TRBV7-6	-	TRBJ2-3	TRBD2	CASSLGQREELDTQYF	TGTGCCAGCAGCTTAGGTCAACGGGAGGAATTAGATACGCAGTATTTT
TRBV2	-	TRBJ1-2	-	CASSGAGVGYGYTF	TGTGCCAGCAGTGGGGCGGGCGTGGGATATGGCTACACCTTC
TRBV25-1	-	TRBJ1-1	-	CASSESVYEAFF	TGTGCCAGCAGTGAGTCAGTTTATGAAGCTTTCTTT
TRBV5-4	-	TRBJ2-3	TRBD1	CASSAGQGGGGTQYF	TGTGCCAGCAGCGCGGGACAGGGTGGGGGAGGTACGCAGTATTTT
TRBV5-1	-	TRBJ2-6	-	CASSLMSSGANVLTF	TGCGCCAGCAGCTTGATGAGCTCTGGGGCCAACGTCCTGACTTTC
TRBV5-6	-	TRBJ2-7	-	CASSLEDYEQYF	TGTGCCAGCAGCTTAGAGGACTACGAGCAGTACTTC
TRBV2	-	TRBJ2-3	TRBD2	CASSDEAGGVDTQYF	TGTGCCAGCAGTGATGAGGCGGGAGGGGTAGATACGCAGTATTTT
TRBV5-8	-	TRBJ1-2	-	CASSLEGGTPNYGYTF	TGTGCCAGCAGCTTGGAGGGAGGGACACCTAACTATGGCTACACCTTC
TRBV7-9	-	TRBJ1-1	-	CASSLTYSGGEAFF	TGTGCCAGCAGCTTAACGTACTCCGGTGGTGAAGCTTTCTTT
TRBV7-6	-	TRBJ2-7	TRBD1	CASSFRDRAHEQYF	TGTGCCAGCAGCTTCCGGGACAGGGCCCACGAGCAGTACTTC
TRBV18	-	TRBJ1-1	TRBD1	CASSQQGAMNTEAFF	TGTGCCAGCTCGCAACAGGGGGCCATGAACACTGAAGCTTTCTTT
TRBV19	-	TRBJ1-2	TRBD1	CASSISRDSNGYTF	TGTGCCAGTAGTATCAGCAGGGACAGCAATGGCTACACCTTC
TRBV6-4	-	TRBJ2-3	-	CASTYGAHGDTQYF	TGTGCCAGCACATATGGGGCACATGGGGATACGCAGTATTTT